This T cell receptor (beta chain) is from a study of beta chain features in type 1 diabetes. Broader study findings: High-TCR-expressing cells could be over-represented by cDNA sequencing. TCRB CDR3s from Type 1 diabetes patients were moderately but significantly shorter in all four CD4+ subsets.

The whole isolated RNA underwent reverse transcription, so sequencing captured expressed TCRB transcripts. Clones were sequenced by immunoSEQ multiplex PCR, and TCRdb holds only the in-frame ones, with some missing. The table shows almost 350,000 clones, with roughly 8% occurring only once. The CDR3 totals 14 residues. This clone occurred many times. What it recognizes is unknown. Once sorted, every population was more than 95% pure. The sequence derives from a young woman in good health. The genes are TRBV21-1 and TRBJ2-7; the tabulated D call, TRBD1, remains unverified against the DNA. TRBV21-1 is a pseudogene locus. Sequencing used central memory CD4+ T cells from blood. The chain's CDR3 is CASSTGDSSYEQYF. CDR3 DNA: TGTGCCAGCAGCACTGGGGACAGTTCCTACGAGCAGTACTTC.